This T cell receptor (beta chain) appears in the sequencing data of a study of T cells after yellow fever vaccination. The CDR3 totals 17 residues. In its sample, this clonotype was seen a few times. What it binds is not known. Notes on the study in general: Most clones from primary vaccination were detected again post-booster (just under 97% CD4, roughly 85% CD8).

TCRdb called the 5' RACE reads again in MiXCR, with one record for every CDR3 protein. In the table there are hundreds of thousands of distinct CDR3 sequences, approximately 13% of which are singletons. The clonotype comes from a man aged 30 to 45 who received the YFV17D yellow fever vaccine. The sequenced sample was PBMCs, obtained on the day of the yellow fever booster vaccination. J is TRBJ2-3 and V is TRBV21-1; TRBD2 reflects the table's D call only, with no check against the DNA. TRBV21-1 is flagged as a pseudogene. As DNA, the CDR3 is TGTGCCAGCAGCATCCGGACTAGCGGGAGATCCGCAGATACGCAGTATTTT. This encodes CASSIRTSGRSADTQYF.